This T cell receptor (beta chain) is drawn from a study of blood T cell repertoires in COVID-19. Study-level information: Some COVID-19 samples were acute and others convalescent; all came from the United States, Italy and Spain.

Under the authors' procedure: Estimation of nucleated cell counts was performed using reference gene primer amplification. Method: immunoSEQ multiplex PCR; TCRdb's copy keeps in-frame clones and lacks some. V and J calls and clone size are as listed in that table; D and trimming were resolved from the DNA. The sample lists around 37,000 clones; about 76% were seen once. Germline assignment: CDR1 MNHEY and CDR2 SVGAGI. V lost 0 bases, J lost 1 base, and 7 bases lay in between. The CDR3 sequence is 15 residues long. The receptor was derived from a man between 65 and 85 years old with COVID-19, enrolled during active disease. The specimen sequenced was peripheral blood. The chain carries TRBV6-5 and TRBJ1-5; D uncertain. CDR3 protein: CASSYSGSSNQPQHF. The CDR3, as DNA: TGTGCCAGCAGTTACTCCGGGTCAAGCAATCAGCCCCAGCATTTT.